This T cell receptor (beta chain) was sequenced for a study of blood T cell repertoires in COVID-19. As for the study in general: T cells, B-cell-depleted T cells, or PBMCs provided the cDNA or gDNA that served as material.

Those enrolled in Seattle joined during active infection and were followed longitudinally afterward. Per the study methods: Reference gene primer amplification in the assay estimated nucleated cell counts. Clones were read by immunoSEQ multiplex PCR, and TCRdb kept only the in-frame ones, dropping some. That table furnishes V, J and clone size, whereas the DNA furnished D and trimming. The sample has more than 200,000 clones, 80% to 90% seen once. Unmatched junction bases numbered 4, after V lost 4 bases and J lost 8 bases. Germline-derived CDR1 and CDR2 are MGHDK and SYGVNS. This CDR3 is 14 amino acids long.

The rearrangement links TRBV25-1 to TRBJ2-1; TRBD1 agrees at 11 bases. This sequence originates from a woman older than 75 with COVID-19, enrolled during active disease. The sequenced sample consisted of peripheral blood. CDR3 DNA: TGTGCCAGCAGTGCCGGACAGGGGGCCTATGAGCAGTTCTTC. Translated: CASSAGQGAYEQFF.